These 6 T cell receptor beta chains originate from one sample sequenced in a study of cytomegalovirus exposure and HLA in healthy donors. This PCR relied on a set of 60 Vbeta primers and 13 Jbeta primers. The table came from immunoSEQ multiplex PCR; TCRdb's copy has only in-frame clones and leaves some out. The table records 90,000 to 120,000 clones, roughly 80% of them present only once. The sequencing sample was made of PBMCs. These TCRs come from a male donor in good health and CMV-seropositive.

The chain employs TRBV30 and TRBJ2-2; tentative D call: TRBD2 (5 bases). The CDR3 loop spans 15 amino acids. Germline V lookup: CDR1 GTSNPN, CDR2 SVGIG (reference sequence). The germline V and J ends were trimmed by 4 bases and 4 bases, with 16 bases remaining between them. In nucleotides, the CDR3 is TGTGCCTGGATAACCACGGGGTTTTCCACCGGGGAGCTGTTTTTT. Translated: CAWITTGFSTGELFF.

This clone was recorded once. This chain joins TRBV7-9 and TRBJ1-2; D gene uncertain. The CDR3 loop spans 14 amino acids. Germline V CDR1 and CDR2: SEHNR, FQNEAQ (reference sequence). V was clipped by 3 bases and J by 0 bases, with 8 bases between them. The CDR3: CASSFGETNYGYTF. The CDR3 nucleotides are TGTGCCAGCAGCTTCGGGGAGACTAACTATGGCTACACCTTC.

By frequency in the sample, this clone is medium-sized. The DNA of the CDR3 is TGTGCCAGCAGCCCGGGGATCGGGGAAGCTTTCTTT. It codes for CASSPGIGEAFF. This sequence joins TRBV7-3 and TRBJ1-1; unclear D gene. CDR3 length equals 12 residues. Germline assignment: CDR1 SGHTA and CDR2 FQGTGA. V was cut by 5 bases and J by 8 bases, with 12 bases left in between.

This chain uses TRBV4-3 with TRBJ1-1; D not certain. There are 14 residues in the CDR3. Germline values: CDR1 LGHNA, CDR2 YSLEER. Trimming left V 0 bases short and J 4 bases short, with 9 bases between. Here the CDR3 reads CASSQEDWATEAFF. CDR3 coding DNA: TGCGCCAGCAGCCAAGAGGATTGGGCCACTGAAGCTTTCTTT.

This clone was recorded a few times. The chain employs TRBV7-9 and TRBJ2-1, with 11 nucleotides matching TRBD2. The CDR3 runs to 18 residues. Germline loops: CDR1 SEHNR, CDR2 FQNEAQ (reference sequence). With V trimmed by 3 bases and J by 6 bases, 13 bases remained unmatched. This CDR3 reads CASSFKARLAGGSNEQFF. CDR3 coding DNA: TGTGCCAGCAGCTTCAAGGCCCGGCTAGCGGGGGGCTCCAATGAGCAGTTCTTC.

The chain is built from TRBV7-8 and TRBJ1-2; a weak D match, TRBD1 (5 bases). V lost 5 bases and J lost 7, with 17 bases in between. The CDR3 covers 14 residues. Germline CDR1 reads SGHVS; CDR2 reads FQNEAQ. The DNA of the CDR3 is TGTGCCAGCAGCCCAACACGGGGGGACCGTGGCTACACCTTC. Encoded protein: CASSPTRGDRGYTF.